This entry lists 5 T cell receptor beta chains sequenced from one sample in a study of blood T cell repertoires in COVID-19. Sequencing was performed with immunoSEQ multiplex PCR; in TCRdb, only in-frame clones are kept and a portion is missing. Among under 350,000 clones listed, roughly 85% were seen once. Source material: peripheral blood. All receptors come from a human donor in a cohort sampled during active COVID-19.

The gene calls are TRBV5-4 and TRBJ1-3; TRBD1 might be the D (5 bases). Trimming removed 2 bases from V and 0 bases from J, with 12 bases in between. This CDR3 region has 16 residues. Per the germline V gene, CDR1 is SGHNT and CDR2 is YYREEE (reference sequence). CDR3 nucleotides: TGTGCCAGCAGCTTAGACAGTTCCTACTCTGGAAACACCATATATTTT. Translation: CASSLDSSYSGNTIYF.

The J gene is TRBJ1-5, the V gene TRBV6-5; D may be TRBD1 (5 bases). The CDR3 runs to 13 residues. Per germline, CDR1 MNHEY and CDR2 SVGAGI. Trimming stripped 2 bases from V and 6 bases from J, with 8 bases between. The CDR3 region has the DNA TGTGCCAGCAGTTACCAGGGATTTCAGCCCCAGCATTTT. Its translation is CASSYQGFQPQHF.

The sample holds one count of this clone. The V and J genes are TRBV6-5 and TRBJ1-1; D is ambiguous. The length of the CDR3 is 12 residues. Germline CDR1 reads MNHEY; CDR2 reads SVGAGI. V lost 8 bases and J lost 11, with 18 bases in between. CDR3 in DNA: TGTGCCAGCGGCTCCCGTACCTCGGGGGCTTTCTTT. Translation: CASGSRTSGAFF.

The rearrangement uses TRBV2 and TRBJ1-4, with 7 bases matching TRBD1. Germline assignment: CDR1 SNHLY and CDR2 FYNNEI. The CDR3 is made up of 14 amino acids. The trim removed 6 bases at V and 8 bases at J, leaving 9 bases unmatched. This CDR3 reads CASRITGVGEKLFF. In DNA form, the CDR3 reads TGTGCCAGCAGGATAACAGGGGTGGGCGAAAAACTGTTTTTT.

V usage is TRBV6-5 and J usage is TRBJ1-3; possible D gene TRBD1, 5 bases. The CDR3 runs to 14 residues. Trimming removed 3 bases at V and 7 bases at J, with 13 bases between. Per the germline V gene, CDR1 is MNHEY and CDR2 is SVGAGI. The CDR3 loop reads CASSYRRDSNTIYF. The CDR3 DNA is TGTGCCAGCAGTTATCGCAGGGATTCGAACACCATATATTTT.